This T cell receptor (beta chain) comes out of a study of regulatory T cells in long-lasting Graves disease. Study background: Graves' patients diagnosed newly had used antithyroid drugs under 3 months. Study-wide results and limits: Patients with persistent disease showed a bias toward TRBV28, TRBJ1-2 and TRBJ2-5.

CDR1 and CDR2 from the germline V gene are SNHLY and FYNNEI. The CDR3 spans 16 residues. The junction had 9 bases not matched to a gene; V was cut back by 5 bases and J by 1 base. This clonotype appeared many times. Its matching antigen is unknown. Time point here: newly diagnosed GD, antithyroid drugs for less than 3 months. Making the TCR library involved RNA that had been extracted from PBMCs. In building TCR beta libraries, iRepertoire HTBI primers were used together with Arm-PCR of CDR3 regions. Each CDR3 protein gets one entry after TCRdb re-called the multiplex PCR reads with MiXCR. The sample carries 520,000 or so distinct CDR3 sequences, about 12% recorded once. The same sample was also studied in work on T cells in Graves' hyperthyroidism and ophthalmopathy. That report notes: Researchers ran a first-round RT-PCR on the TCR CDR3 using the HTBI primer set.

The source material was peripheral blood mononuclear cells (PBMCs), sampled at new diagnosis, from a patient treated with antithyroid drugs. The rearrangement links TRBV2 to TRBJ1-1, with 8 positions matching TRBD1. The sequence was collected from a woman in her twenties or thirties with Graves disease. CDR3 DNA sequence: TGTGCCAGCAGTCCCGCAGGGGGCAGGGGGAACACTGAAGCTTTCTTT. Translating gives CASSPAGGRGNTEAFF.